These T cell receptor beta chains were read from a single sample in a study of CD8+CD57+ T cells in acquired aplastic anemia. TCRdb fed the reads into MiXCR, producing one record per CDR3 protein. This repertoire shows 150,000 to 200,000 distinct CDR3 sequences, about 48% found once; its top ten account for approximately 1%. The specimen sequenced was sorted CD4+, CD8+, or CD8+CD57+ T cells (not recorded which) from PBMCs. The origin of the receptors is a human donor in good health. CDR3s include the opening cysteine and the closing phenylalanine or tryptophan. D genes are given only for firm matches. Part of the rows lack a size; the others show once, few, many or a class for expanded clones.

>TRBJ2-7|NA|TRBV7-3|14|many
CASSSDPQAREQYF
TGTGCCAGCAGCTCCGATCCCCAAGCACGGGAGCAGTACTTC
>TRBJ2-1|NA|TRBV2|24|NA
CASSVTFRGEGRFYVRESYNEQFF
TGTGCCAGCAGTGTCACCTTTCGAGGTGAGGGGAGATTTTATGTACGGGAGTCCTACAATGAGCAGTTCTTC
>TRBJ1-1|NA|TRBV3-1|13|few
CASSLTQNTEAFF
TGTGCCAGCAGTCTCACACAGAACACTGAAGCTTTCTTT
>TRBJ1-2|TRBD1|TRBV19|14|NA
CASSIYGTGDGYTF
TGTGCCAGTAGTATCTATGGGACAGGGGATGGCTACACCTTC
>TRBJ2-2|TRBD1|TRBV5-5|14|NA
CASSFGQGVGELFF
TGTGCCAGCAGCTTTGGACAGGGAGTCGGGGAGCTGTTTTTT
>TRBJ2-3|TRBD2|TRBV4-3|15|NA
CASSRRPSGADTQYF
TGCGCCAGCAGCCGAAGGCCTAGCGGAGCAGATACGCAGTATTTT
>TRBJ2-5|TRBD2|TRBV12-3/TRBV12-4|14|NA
CAGSFSGPKETQYF
TGTGCCGGCAGTTTTAGCGGGCCGAAAGAGACCCAGTACTTC
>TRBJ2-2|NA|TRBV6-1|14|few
CALGARGYTGELFF
TGTGCCCTGGGCGCACGGGGGTACACCGGGGAGCTGTTTTTT
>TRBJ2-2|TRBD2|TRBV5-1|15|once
CASSQTSGSSGELFF
TGCGCCAGCAGCCAAACTAGCGGGAGCTCCGGGGAGCTGTTTTTT
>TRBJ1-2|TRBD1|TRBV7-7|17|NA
CASSHPWGAGGNYGYTF
TGTGCCAGCAGCCACCCCTGGGGGGCAGGGGGAAACTATGGCTACACCTTC
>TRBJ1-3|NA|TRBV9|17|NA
CASSNGQFLSSGNTIYF
TGTGCCAGCAGCAACGGACAGTTTCTCTCCTCTGGAAACACCATATATTTT
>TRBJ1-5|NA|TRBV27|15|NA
CASKNEQGAGQPQHF
TGTGCCAGCAAAAACGAACAGGGCGCAGGACAGCCCCAGCATTTT
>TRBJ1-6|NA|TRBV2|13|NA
CASKESYNSPLHF
TGTGCCAGCAAGGAGAGCTATAATTCACCCCTCCACTTT
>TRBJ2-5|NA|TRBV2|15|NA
CASSDPLETSETQYF
TGTGCCAGCAGTGATCCCCTAGAGACAAGTGAGACCCAGTACTTC
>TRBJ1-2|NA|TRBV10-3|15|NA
CAISEGGLSDYGYTF
TGTGCCATCAGTGAGGGGGGACTCAGCGACTATGGCTACACCTTC
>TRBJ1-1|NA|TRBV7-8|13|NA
CASRAARNTEAFF
TGTGCCAGCAGGGCTGCGCGTAACACTGAAGCTTTCTTT
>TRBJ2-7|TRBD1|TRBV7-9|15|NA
CASSLSPGQGIEQYF
TGTGCCAGCAGCTTAAGCCCGGGACAGGGGATCGAGCAGTACTTC
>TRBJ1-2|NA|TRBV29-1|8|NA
CSVGDYTF
TGCAGCGTTGGTGATTACACCTTC
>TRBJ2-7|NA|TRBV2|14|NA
CASRTRGVTYEQYF
TGTGCCAGCAGAACCAGGGGAGTCACCTACGAGCAGTACTTC
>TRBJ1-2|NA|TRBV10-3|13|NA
CAISELQVYGYTF
TGTGCCATCAGTGAGTTACAGGTATATGGCTACACCTTC
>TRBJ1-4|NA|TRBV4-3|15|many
CASSQVGATNEKLFF
TGCGCCAGCAGCCAAGTTGGTGCAACTAATGAAAAACTGTTTTTT
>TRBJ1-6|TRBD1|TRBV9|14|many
CASSRDRVNSPLHF
TGTGCCAGCAGCAGGGACAGGGTAAATTCACCCCTCCACTTT
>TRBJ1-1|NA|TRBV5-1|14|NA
CASSLGGLNTDAFF
TGCGCCAGCAGCTTAGGGGGGCTGAACACTGATGCTTTCTTT
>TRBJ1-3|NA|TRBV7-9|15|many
CASSSGGGSGNTIYF
TGTGCCAGCAGCTCCGGAGGGGGCTCTGGAAACACCATATATTTT
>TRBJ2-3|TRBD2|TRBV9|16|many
CASSATGGVSTDTQYF
TGTGCCAGCAGCGCAACCGGGGGGGTTAGCACAGATACGCAGTATTTT
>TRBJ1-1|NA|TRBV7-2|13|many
CASNKPVETEAFF
TGTGCCAGCAACAAACCGGTGGAAACTGAAGCTTTCTTT
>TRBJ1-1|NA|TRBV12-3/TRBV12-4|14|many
CASSRRREDTEAFF
TGTGCCAGCAGTCGTCGCAGGGAGGACACTGAAGCTTTCTTT
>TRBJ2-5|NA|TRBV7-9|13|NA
CASSLALGETQYF
TGCGCCAGCAGTTTAGCTCTCGGAGAGACCCAGTACTTC
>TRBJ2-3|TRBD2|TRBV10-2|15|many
CASSERSSGSDTQYF
TGCGCCAGCAGTGAGCGGTCTAGCGGGAGTGATACGCAGTATTTT
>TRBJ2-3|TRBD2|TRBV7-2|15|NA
CASSHLAGVTDTQYF
TGCGCCAGCAGCCATCTAGCGGGGGTCACAGATACGCAGTATTTT
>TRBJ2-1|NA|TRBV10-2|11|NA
CATSGGREQFF
TGCGCCACCTCGGGTGGGCGAGAGCAGTTCTTC
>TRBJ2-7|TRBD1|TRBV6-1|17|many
CASSPLPDRGSAYEQYF
TGTGCCAGCAGTCCACTCCCGGACAGGGGATCAGCCTACGAGCAGTACTTC
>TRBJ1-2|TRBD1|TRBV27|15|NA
CASSPNRGGNCGYTF
TGTGCCAGCAGCCCGAACAGGGGAGGGAACTGTGGCTACACCTTC
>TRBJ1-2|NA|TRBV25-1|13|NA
CASSESVPRGYTF
TGTGCCAGCAGTGAAAGCGTACCCCGGGGCTACACCTTC
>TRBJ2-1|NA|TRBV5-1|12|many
CASGSEGNEQFF
TGCGCCAGCGGATCCGAAGGGAATGAGCAGTTCTTC
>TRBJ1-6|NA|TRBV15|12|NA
CATSTGNSPLHF
TGTGCCACCAGCACCGGGAATTCACCCCTCCACTTT
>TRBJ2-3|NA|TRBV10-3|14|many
CAIRGGVSGDTQYF
TGTGCCATCAGGGGGGGAGTGTCGGGGGATACGCAGTATTTT
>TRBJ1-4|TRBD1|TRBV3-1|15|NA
CASSQRGTANEKLFF
TGTGCCAGCAGCCAACGCGGGACAGCTAATGAAAAACTGTTTTTT
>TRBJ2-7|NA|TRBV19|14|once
CACSISGDSYEQCF
TGTGCCTGTAGTATCTCAGGGGACTCCTACGAGCAGTGCTTC
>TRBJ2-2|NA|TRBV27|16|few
CASSPWRTGNTGELFF
TGTGCCAGCAGCCCTTGGAGGACGGGGAACACCGGGGAGCTGTTTTTT
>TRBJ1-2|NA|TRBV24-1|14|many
CATSDTPFPGRYTF
TGTGCCACCAGTGATACCCCCTTCCCTGGTCGCTACACCTTC
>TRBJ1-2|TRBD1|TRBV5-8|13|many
CASSRGQDYGYTF
TGTGCCAGCAGCCGCGGACAGGACTATGGCTACACCTTC
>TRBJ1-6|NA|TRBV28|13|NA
CALRGSYDSPLHF
TGTGCCCTAAGGGGCTCCTATGATTCACCCCTCCACTTT
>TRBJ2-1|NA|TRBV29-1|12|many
CSFKGVTGEQFF
TGCAGCTTTAAAGGGGTGACTGGGGAGCAGTTCTTC
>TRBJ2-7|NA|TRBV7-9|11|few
CASSLDRRQYF
TGTGCCAGCAGCTTAGACCGGCGGCAGTACTTC